These 14 T cell receptor beta chains share one sample of origin, sequenced in a study of shared clonotypes between healthy human individuals. Profiling relied on immunoSEQ multiplex PCR, and the TCRdb table lists in-frame clones only, not all of them. The sample includes about 680,000 clones, roughly 70% of them seen just once. Sample: memory CD4+ T cells sorted from blood. Subset here: CD45RA-negative fraction. Every receptor here comes from a young woman in good health.

A few counts support this clone. The chain is built from TRBV5-1 and TRBJ2-1; D might be TRBD1 (6 bases). Trimming removed 0 bases at V and 4 bases at J, with 11 bases between. The V gene's germline CDR1 is SGHRS and CDR2 YFSETQ. This CDR3 is built from 15 residues. CDR3 DNA: TGCGCCAGCAGCTTGGACAGGGTTGAGTACAATGAGCAGTTCTTC. This translates into CASSLDRVEYNEQFF. Full variable domain (missing parts from reference TRBV5-1 and TRBJ2-1): KAGVTQTPRYLIKTRGQQVTLSCSPISGHRSVSWYQQTPGQGLQFLFEYFSETQRNKGNFPGRFSGRQFSNSRSEMNVSTLELGDSALYLCASSLDRVEYNEQFFGPGTRLTVL.

This clone was seen a few times. The rearrangement uses TRBV6-5 and TRBJ1-2, with 8 bases that match TRBD1. Germline V CDR1 and CDR2: MNHEY, SVGAGI. This CDR3 is 15 amino acids long. V was pared by 4 bases and J by 0 bases, with 4 bases of the junction left unmatched. The CDR3: CASSFGQGTNYGYTF. Here the CDR3 DNA reads TGTGCCAGCAGTTTCGGACAGGGCACTAACTATGGCTACACCTTC.

The sample holds one count of this clone. The chain recombines TRBV4-2 with TRBJ2-7, with 8 bases matching TRBD2. Germline V gene data show CDR1 as LGHNA and CDR2 as YNFKEQ. This CDR3 is built from 15 residues. V lost 3 bases, J lost 2 bases, and 6 bases stayed unmatched. CDR3 protein: CASSQQPGLAYEQYF. CDR3 nucleotide sequence: TGTGCCAGCAGCCAGCAACCGGGACTAGCCTACGAGCAGTACTTC.

The sample holds a few counts of this clone. V gene TRBV4-1 combines with J gene TRBJ2-7, with 8 bases that match TRBD2. This CDR3 is 18 amino acids long. The V segment lost 2 bases and the J segment 1 base; nucleotides outside the gene matches: 13. Looked up from germline, CDR1 is MGHRA and CDR2 is YSYEKL. The CDR3 reads CASSQQIPSGSFSYEQYF. CDR3 sequence (DNA): TGCGCCAGCAGCCAACAAATTCCTAGCGGGTCCTTTTCCTACGAGCAGTACTTC.

The chain combines TRBV6-1 with TRBJ2-2; D gene ambiguous. V was cut by 4 bases and J by 0 bases, with 9 bases left in between. Per the germline V gene, CDR1 is MNHNS and CDR2 is SASEGT. CDR3 size: 15 residues. In DNA, the CDR3 is TGTGCCAGCAGTGGAACGCGAACGAACACCGGGGAGCTGTTTTTT. This translates into CASSGTRTNTGELFF.

The rearrangement uses TRBV5-1 and TRBJ2-5, with 13 bases lining up with TRBD2. CDR1 and CDR2 (germline): SGHRS, YFSETQ. This CDR3 region has 17 residues. V lost 0 bases, J lost 3 bases, and 5 bases stayed unmatched. The CDR3 sequence: CASSLGRGLAGKETQYF. The CDR3 DNA sequence: TGCGCCAGCAGCTTGGGGCGGGGACTAGCGGGGAAAGAGACCCAGTACTTC.

The CDR3 protein is CASSYGAHNEQFF. The DNA for the CDR3 is TGTGCCAGCAGCTACGGCGCTCACAATGAGCAGTTCTTC. V usage is TRBV7-3 and J usage is TRBJ2-1; D uncertain. V lost 4 bases and J lost 5, with 9 bases in between. Germline assignment: CDR1 SGHTA and CDR2 FQGTGA. The length of the CDR3 is 13 residues.

The CDR3, as DNA: TGTGCCAGCAGTGAAGCAATAGCGGGAGGGGGGGAGCAGTACTTC. As protein: CASSEAIAGGGEQYF. The rearrangement uses TRBV6-1 and TRBJ2-7, with 11 bases aligning to TRBD2. The germline V gene encodes CDR1 MNHNS and CDR2 SASEGT. The CDR3 extends over 15 amino acids. V gave up 0 bases and J gave up 7 bases; unmatched junction bases: 5.

The chain employs TRBV11-3 and TRBJ2-3; TRBD2 is a possible D gene (6 bases). Germline V lookup: CDR1 SGHNT, CDR2 YENEEA. V lost 5 bases and J lost 5, with 14 bases in between. The CDR3 spans 14 residues. CDR3 sequence reads: CASSTLLRGDTQYF. The CDR3 DNA follows: TGTGCCAGCAGCACTTTGTTGCGGGGAGATACGCAGTATTTT.

This clone was counted many times. The V call is TRBV6-6, the J call TRBJ2-7; TRBD1 matches at 9 bases. The CDR3 has 15 residues. The V gene end was trimmed by 0 bases and the J gene end by 3 bases; junction bases not matched to a gene: 3. Germline CDR1 is MNHNY and CDR2 is SVGAGI (reference sequence). The CDR3 DNA is TGTGCCAGCAGTTACTCCGGACAGGGGAACTACGAGCAGTACTTC. The encoded protein is CASSYSGQGNYEQYF.

As for this clone: It may be a read error: a sequence one base away is much more abundant. The genes are TRBV2 and TRBJ2-7, with 11 bases lining up with TRBD2. From germline, CDR1 is SNHLY and CDR2 FYNNEI. J gave up 4 bases and V 4 bases, and 3 bases lay outside the gene matches. The CDR3 runs to 14 residues. The CDR3: CASSGTSGHYEQYF. The CDR3 nucleotides read TGTGCCAGCAGTGGGACTAGCGGGCATTACGAGCAGTACTTC.

This clone was recorded a few times. This rearrangement joins TRBV6-6 to TRBJ2-1; 10 bases fit TRBD1. The germline CDR1 and CDR2 sequences are MNHNY and SVGAGI (reference sequence). The CDR3 length is 13 residues. The trim removed 8 bases at V and 8 bases at J, leaving 6 bases unmatched. The CDR3 reads CASGDRGGDEQFF. CDR3 DNA sequence: TGTGCCAGCGGGGACAGGGGAGGCGATGAGCAGTTCTTC.

V gene TRBV6-1 combines with J gene TRBJ2-7; D ambiguous. Germline CDR1 MNHNS, CDR2 SASEGT. CDR3 length: 12 amino acids. V dropped 6 bases and J dropped 0 bases, with 6 bases sitting between them. CDR3: CASRSYSYEQYF. In nucleotides, the CDR3 is TGTGCCAGCAGGAGCTACTCCTACGAGCAGTACTTC.

The rearrangement joins TRBV15 to TRBJ2-2; D is undetermined. The V and J ends lost 5 bases and 2 bases respectively, with 3 bases between them. CDR1 is LNHNV and CDR2 is YYDKDF in the germline V gene (reference sequence). This CDR3 has 12 residues. CDR3 in amino acids: CATSGNTGELFF. CDR3 DNA: TGTGCCACCAGCGGCAACACCGGGGAGCTGTTTTTT.